A selection of T cell receptor beta chains follows, all from one sample in a study of cytomegalovirus exposure and HLA in healthy donors. TCRdb keeps only in-frame clones here, not all; method: immunoSEQ multiplex PCR. Altogether some 120,000 clones are present, 82% being singletons, with the ten largest covering about 11%. Material: PBMCs. Every receptor here comes from a male donor in good health and CMV-seropositive. The CDR3 runs from the conserved cysteine through the conserved F or W. The D gene is left open where the match is weak. Clone size is shown for a subset of rows, as once, few, many or a class of expanded clone.

D gene: -
CDR3 length: 17
clone size: -
J gene: TRBJ2-5
V gene: TRBV18
CDR3 protein: CASSPRSPGTALETQYF
CDR3 DNA: TGTGCCAGCTCACCCCGGAGCCCCGGGACTGCTTTAGAGACCCAGTACTTC

D gene: TRBD2
CDR3 length: 18
clone size: once
J gene: TRBJ2-1
V gene: TRBV9
CDR3 protein: CASSVDPIQASGRGEQFF
CDR3 DNA: TGTGCCAGCAGCGTAGACCCCATTCAGGCTAGCGGGAGAGGTGAGCAGTTCTTC

D gene: TRBD1
CDR3 length: 14
clone size: -
J gene: TRBJ2-7
V gene: TRBV9
CDR3 protein: CASSVTGGGYEQYF
CDR3 DNA: TGTGCCAGCAGTGTTACAGGGGGAGGCTACGAGCAGTACTTC

D gene: TRBD2
CDR3 length: 16
clone size: -
J gene: TRBJ2-1
V gene: TRBV18
CDR3 protein: CASSLSGLAGSDEQFF
CDR3 DNA: TGTGCCAGCTCACTATCGGGACTAGCGGGGTCGGATGAGCAGTTCTTC

D gene: TRBD2
CDR3 length: 16
clone size: few
J gene: TRBJ2-7
V gene: TRBV4-2
CDR3 protein: CASSQDLASGTYEQYF
CDR3 DNA: TGTGCCAGCAGCCAAGATCTGGCTAGCGGTACCTACGAGCAGTACTTC

D gene: -
CDR3 length: 13
clone size: -
J gene: TRBJ1-2
V gene: TRBV6-6
CDR3 protein: CASSEARNYGYTF
CDR3 DNA: TGTGCCAGCAGCGAGGCTAGGAACTATGGCTACACCTTC

D gene: -
CDR3 length: 13
clone size: -
J gene: TRBJ2-5
V gene: TRBV11-1
CDR3 protein: CASSLGVSETQYF
CDR3 DNA: TGTGCCAGCAGCTTAGGAGTATCAGAGACCCAGTACTTC

D gene: -
CDR3 length: 12
clone size: -
J gene: TRBJ1-2
V gene: TRBV30
CDR3 protein: CACDTGSGGYTF
CDR3 DNA: TGTGCCTGCGATACAGGGTCAGGCGGCTACACCTTC

D gene: -
CDR3 length: 16
clone size: few
J gene: TRBJ1-2
V gene: TRBV4-2
CDR3 protein: CASSQERGGFLDGYTF
CDR3 DNA: TGTGCCAGCAGCCAAGAAAGGGGAGGGTTCCTGGATGGCTACACCTTC

D gene: -
CDR3 length: 15
clone size: -
J gene: TRBJ1-2
V gene: TRBV6-1
CDR3 protein: CASSEIGEGFYGYTF
CDR3 DNA: TGTGCCAGCAGTGAAATTGGAGAGGGATTCTATGGCTACACCTTC

D gene: TRBD2
CDR3 length: 14
clone size: -
J gene: TRBJ2-1
V gene: TRBV27
CDR3 protein: CASSPGRVYNEQFF
CDR3 DNA: TGTGCCAGCAGTCCGGGGAGGGTATACAATGAGCAGTTCTTC

D gene: -
CDR3 length: 14
clone size: -
J gene: TRBJ2-1
V gene: TRBV9
CDR3 protein: CASSAGTGGNEQFF
CDR3 DNA: TGTGCCAGCAGCGCTGGGACTGGGGGGAATGAGCAGTTCTTC

D gene: -
CDR3 length: 17
clone size: -
J gene: TRBJ1-2
V gene: TRBV21-1
CDR3 protein: CASSGERDRAYSYGYTF
CDR3 DNA: TGTGCCAGCAGCGGGGAAAGGGACAGGGCTTACTCCTATGGCTACACCTTC

D gene: TRBD1
CDR3 length: 14
clone size: -
J gene: TRBJ2-7
V gene: TRBV28
CDR3 protein: CASRSGGSSYEQYF
CDR3 DNA: TGTGCCAGCAGATCAGGGGGCAGCTCCTACGAGCAGTACTTC

D gene: -
CDR3 length: 18
clone size: -
J gene: TRBJ2-1
V gene: TRBV7-3
CDR3 protein: CASSLRGPGATPYNEQFF
CDR3 DNA: TGTGCCAGCAGCTTAAGGGGGCCAGGGGCCACCCCCTACAATGAGCAGTTCTTC

D gene: -
CDR3 length: 14
clone size: few
J gene: TRBJ2-7
V gene: TRBV28
CDR3 protein: CASSRSGSSYEQYF
CDR3 DNA: TGTGCCAGCAGCCGCTCAGGGTCGTCCTACGAGCAGTACTTC

D gene: -
CDR3 length: 15
clone size: -
J gene: TRBJ1-4
V gene: TRBV9
CDR3 protein: CASSVTTGGNEKLFF
CDR3 DNA: TGTGCCAGCAGCGTGACGACCGGCGGGAATGAAAAACTGTTTTTT

D gene: TRBD2
CDR3 length: 16
clone size: -
J gene: TRBJ2-6
V gene: TRBV28
CDR3 protein: CASSPGRVSGANVLTF
CDR3 DNA: TGTGCCAGCAGTCCCGGGAGGGTATCAGGGGCCAACGTCCTGACTTTC

D gene: TRBD1
CDR3 length: 15
clone size: once
J gene: TRBJ2-7
V gene: TRBV25-1
CDR3 protein: CASSETGTGNYEQYF
CDR3 DNA: TGTGCCAGCAGTGAAACCGGGACAGGGAACTACGAGCAGTACTTC

D gene: TRBD1
CDR3 length: 15
clone size: -
J gene: TRBJ1-1
V gene: TRBV19
CDR3 protein: CASSGVIRTGTEAFF
CDR3 DNA: TGTGCCAGTAGTGGGGTGATCCGGACAGGGACTGAAGCTTTCTTT

D gene: TRBD2
CDR3 length: 15
clone size: once
J gene: TRBJ2-2
V gene: TRBV28
CDR3 protein: CASSLTSGGAGELFF
CDR3 DNA: TGTGCCAGCAGCTTAACTAGCGGGGGGGCCGGGGAGCTGTTTTTT

D gene: TRBD1
CDR3 length: 17
clone size: -
J gene: TRBJ2-2
V gene: TRBV5-8
CDR3 protein: CARTGTVPPMNTGELFF
CDR3 DNA: TGTGCCAGAACCGGGACAGTCCCGCCGATGAACACCGGGGAGCTGTTTTTT

D gene: -
CDR3 length: 14
clone size: -
J gene: TRBJ1-4
V gene: TRBV27
CDR3 protein: CASRPGGAYEKLFF
CDR3 DNA: TGTGCCAGCAGACCCGGGGGGGCTTATGAAAAACTGTTTTTT

D gene: -
CDR3 length: 14
clone size: once
J gene: TRBJ2-7
V gene: TRBV29-1
CDR3 protein: CSVASPRAPSEQYF
CDR3 DNA: TGCAGCGTTGCCTCCCCACGGGCTCCTAGCGAGCAGTACTTC

D gene: TRBD2
CDR3 length: 17
clone size: -
J gene: TRBJ2-5
V gene: TRBV19
CDR3 protein: CASSKGLAGGSGETQYF
CDR3 DNA: TGTGCCAGTAGTAAGGGACTAGCGGGAGGGTCAGGAGAGACCCAGTACTTC

D gene: TRBD2
CDR3 length: 18
clone size: -
J gene: TRBJ2-7
V gene: TRBV10-3
CDR3 protein: CAISEASGSRGGSYEQYF
CDR3 DNA: TGTGCCATCAGTGAGGCTAGCGGGAGTAGGGGCGGCTCCTACGAGCAGTACTTC

D gene: -
CDR3 length: 14
clone size: -
J gene: TRBJ2-2
V gene: TRBV27
CDR3 protein: CASSLYYEIGELFF
CDR3 DNA: TGTGCCAGCAGTTTATATTATGAGATCGGGGAGCTGTTTTTT

D gene: -
CDR3 length: 16
clone size: -
J gene: TRBJ2-7
V gene: TRBV7-6
CDR3 protein: CASSLEPEFSSYEQYF
CDR3 DNA: TGTGCCAGCAGCTTAGAGCCTGAATTTAGCTCCTACGAGCAGTACTTC

D gene: -
CDR3 length: 13
clone size: -
J gene: TRBJ2-7
V gene: TRBV7-9
CDR3 protein: CASLETPFYEQYF
CDR3 DNA: TGTGCCAGCTTAGAAACCCCTTTTTACGAGCAGTACTTC

D gene: -
CDR3 length: 15
clone size: few
J gene: TRBJ2-7
V gene: TRBV6-5
CDR3 protein: CASSWDREPTYEQYF
CDR3 DNA: TGTGCCAGCAGTTGGGATCGGGAGCCTACGTACGAGCAGTACTTC

D gene: -
CDR3 length: 15
clone size: -
J gene: TRBJ2-3
V gene: TRBV28
CDR3 protein: CASSFWQGSTDTQYF
CDR3 DNA: TGTGCCAGCAGTTTCTGGCAGGGGAGCACAGATACGCAGTATTTT

D gene: TRBD1
CDR3 length: 13
clone size: -
J gene: TRBJ1-2
V gene: TRBV2
CDR3 protein: CASTGGPGYGYTF
CDR3 DNA: TGTGCCAGCACAGGGGGCCCCGGCTATGGCTACACCTTC

D gene: TRBD2
CDR3 length: 18
clone size: -
J gene: TRBJ2-2
V gene: TRBV5-1
CDR3 protein: CASSAGLAGGANTGELFF
CDR3 DNA: TGCGCCAGCAGCGCGGGACTAGCGGGAGGCGCGAACACCGGGGAGCTGTTTTTT

D gene: -
CDR3 length: 13
clone size: -
J gene: TRBJ2-7
V gene: TRBV7-9
CDR3 protein: CASSLDVRDEQYF
CDR3 DNA: TGTGCCAGCAGCTTAGACGTCAGGGACGAGCAGTACTTC

D gene: -
CDR3 length: 12
clone size: -
J gene: TRBJ1-1
V gene: TRBV15
CDR3 protein: CATSSAQIEAFF
CDR3 DNA: TGTGCCACCAGCAGTGCACAGATTGAAGCTTTCTTT

D gene: TRBD2
CDR3 length: 16
clone size: -
J gene: TRBJ2-1
V gene: TRBV4-2
CDR3 protein: CASSPMSGSVGNEQFF
CDR3 DNA: TGTGCCAGCAGCCCCATGAGCGGGAGCGTGGGAAATGAGCAGTTCTTC

D gene: -
CDR3 length: 14
clone size: -
J gene: TRBJ2-3
V gene: TRBV6-5
CDR3 protein: CASSPGALTDTQYF
CDR3 DNA: TGTGCCAGCAGTCCAGGGGCCCTCACAGATACGCAGTATTTT

D gene: TRBD2
CDR3 length: 17
clone size: once
J gene: TRBJ2-7
V gene: TRBV5-6
CDR3 protein: CASTRLAGGPEFYEQYF
CDR3 DNA: TGTGCCAGCACCAGACTAGCGGGAGGGCCAGAGTTCTACGAGCAGTACTTC

D gene: TRBD1
CDR3 length: 17
clone size: -
J gene: TRBJ2-3
V gene: TRBV5-1
CDR3 protein: CASSFGTVGFKGDTQYF
CDR3 DNA: TGCGCCAGCAGCTTCGGGACAGTAGGTTTTAAAGGAGATACGCAGTATTTT

D gene: TRBD2
CDR3 length: 14
clone size: -
J gene: TRBJ2-1
V gene: TRBV2
CDR3 protein: CASRVVGGPGEQFF
CDR3 DNA: TGTGCCAGCAGGGTCGTGGGAGGGCCTGGTGAGCAGTTCTTC